The rows below give T cell receptor beta chains drawn from one sample of a study of CD8 T cells in ankylosing spondylitis. In TCRdb, the 5' RACE reads were re-called with MiXCR into one record per CDR3 protein. The table shows 700,000 to 1,000,000 distinct CDR3 sequences, with around 11% occurring only once. The specimen was blood, either unsorted or a sorted T cell fraction (not recorded which). These receptor sequences come from a male donor with ankylosing spondylitis. CDR3s include the opening cysteine and the closing phenylalanine or tryptophan. A D gene is named only where the DNA matches it firmly. Clone size is stated in some rows and not others, as once, few, many or a class when expanded.

CDR3 length: 15
J gene: TRBJ1-1
clone size: many
V gene: TRBV12-3/TRBV12-4
D gene: NA
CDR3 protein: CASSYSQGLGTEAFF
CDR3 DNA: TGTGCCAGCAGTTATTCTCAGGGTTTAGGCACTGAAGCTTTCTTT

CDR3 length: 16
J gene: TRBJ2-7
clone size: few
V gene: TRBV4-3
D gene: TRBD2
CDR3 protein: CASSQDTPGGLYEQYF
CDR3 DNA: TGCGCCAGCAGCCAAGATACCCCGGGGGGGCTTTACGAGCAGTACTTC

CDR3 length: 13
J gene: TRBJ1-2
clone size: NA
V gene: TRBV2
D gene: NA
CDR3 protein: CASNWGVERGYTF
CDR3 DNA: TGTGCCAGCAATTGGGGAGTAGAGCGTGGCTACACCTTC

CDR3 length: 15
J gene: TRBJ2-7
clone size: few
V gene: TRBV7-2
D gene: TRBD2
CDR3 protein: CASSLGDYLSYEQYF
CDR3 DNA: TGTGCCAGCAGCTTAGGGGACTATTTATCGTACGAGCAGTACTTC

CDR3 length: 15
J gene: TRBJ1-1
clone size: NA
V gene: TRBV5-5
D gene: NA
CDR3 protein: CASSAPAREFAEAFF
CDR3 DNA: TGTGCCAGCAGCGCGCCGGCCAGGGAGTTCGCTGAAGCTTTCTTT

CDR3 length: 14
J gene: TRBJ1-1
clone size: many
V gene: TRBV29-1
D gene: TRBD1
CDR3 protein: CSVGRTGPNTEAFF
CDR3 DNA: TGCAGCGTTGGGCGGACAGGGCCGAACACTGAAGCTTTCTTT

CDR3 length: 16
J gene: TRBJ2-7
clone size: NA
V gene: TRBV7-2
D gene: TRBD2
CDR3 protein: CASSLAGTSVSYEQYF
CDR3 DNA: TGTGCCAGCAGCTTAGCGGGGACTAGCGTCTCCTACGAGCAGTACTTC

CDR3 length: 12
J gene: TRBJ1-2
clone size: many
V gene: TRBV7-9
D gene: TRBD1
CDR3 protein: CASSPTGFGYTF
CDR3 DNA: TGTGCCAGCAGTCCGACAGGGTTCGGCTACACCTTC

CDR3 length: 13
J gene: TRBJ2-7
clone size: NA
V gene: TRBV20-1
D gene: TRBD1
CDR3 protein: CSVTRTGSGEQYF
CDR3 DNA: TGCAGTGTCACTCGGACAGGGTCGGGGGAGCAGTACTTC

CDR3 length: 16
J gene: TRBJ1-3
clone size: NA
V gene: TRBV4-3
D gene: NA
CDR3 protein: CASSFGRTSSGNTIYF
CDR3 DNA: TGCGCCAGCAGCTTCGGACGTACCAGCTCTGGAAACACCATATATTTT

CDR3 length: 15
J gene: TRBJ2-7
clone size: NA
V gene: TRBV7-6
D gene: TRBD2
CDR3 protein: CASSLASGDLGEQYF
CDR3 DNA: TGTGCCAGCAGCTTAGCTAGCGGGGACCTCGGAGAGCAGTACTTC

CDR3 length: 14
J gene: TRBJ2-1
clone size: NA
V gene: TRBV20-1
D gene: TRBD2
CDR3 protein: CSAVLAGAVSEQFF
CDR3 DNA: TGCAGTGCCGTACTAGCGGGAGCTGTCAGTGAGCAGTTCTTC

CDR3 length: 13
J gene: TRBJ2-2
clone size: NA
V gene: TRBV20-1
D gene: TRBD1
CDR3 protein: CSAIRGWPGELFF
CDR3 DNA: TGCAGTGCTATCAGGGGGTGGCCCGGGGAGCTGTTTTTT

CDR3 length: 12
J gene: TRBJ2-1
clone size: few
V gene: TRBV10-3
D gene: NA
CDR3 protein: CAITPGTNEQFF
CDR3 DNA: TGTGCCATCACCCCAGGTACCAATGAGCAGTTCTTC

CDR3 length: 15
J gene: TRBJ2-1
clone size: NA
V gene: TRBV6-5
D gene: TRBD1
CDR3 protein: CASSSPGQGREEQFF
CDR3 DNA: TGTGCCAGCAGTTCCCCGGGACAGGGGAGGGAGGAGCAGTTCTTC

CDR3 length: 11
J gene: TRBJ2-7
clone size: NA
V gene: TRBV20-1
D gene: TRBD1
CDR3 protein: CSALDRDEQYF
CDR3 DNA: TGCAGTGCCCTTGACAGGGACGAGCAGTACTTC

CDR3 length: 13
J gene: TRBJ2-1
clone size: few
V gene: TRBV6-4
D gene: NA
CDR3 protein: CASSDFIGAEQFF
CDR3 DNA: TGTGCCAGCAGTGACTTTATTGGTGCTGAGCAGTTCTTC

CDR3 length: 15
J gene: TRBJ2-1
clone size: many
V gene: TRBV6-2/TRBV6-3
D gene: TRBD2
CDR3 protein: CASSGSGRPYNEQFF
CDR3 DNA: TGTGCCAGCAGTGGGAGCGGGAGGCCGTACAATGAGCAGTTCTTC

CDR3 length: 13
J gene: TRBJ2-7
clone size: NA
V gene: TRBV20-1
D gene: TRBD2
CDR3 protein: CSAREGLEYEQYF
CDR3 DNA: TGCAGTGCTAGAGAGGGACTAGAATACGAGCAGTACTTC

CDR3 length: 16
J gene: TRBJ2-4
clone size: NA
V gene: TRBV4-2
D gene: NA
CDR3 protein: CASSPGPLVAKNIQYF
CDR3 DNA: TGTGCCAGCAGCCCGGGACCGCTAGTAGCCAAAAACATTCAGTACTTC

CDR3 length: 15
J gene: TRBJ2-1
clone size: few
V gene: TRBV4-1
D gene: NA
CDR3 protein: CASSQGRESTREQFF
CDR3 DNA: TGCGCCAGCAGCCAAGGCAGGGAAAGTACGCGAGAGCAGTTCTTC

CDR3 length: 16
J gene: TRBJ2-5
clone size: few
V gene: TRBV7-2
D gene: TRBD2
CDR3 protein: CASSPVILGGKETQYF
CDR3 DNA: TGTGCCAGCAGCCCAGTAATACTGGGAGGGAAAGAGACCCAGTACTTC

CDR3 length: 15
J gene: TRBJ1-2
clone size: NA
V gene: TRBV6-2/TRBV6-3
D gene: NA
CDR3 protein: CASSNPGAQGHGYTF
CDR3 DNA: TGTGCCAGCAGCAACCCCGGGGCCCAAGGTCATGGCTACACCTTC

CDR3 length: 16
J gene: TRBJ2-2
clone size: many
V gene: TRBV15
D gene: NA
CDR3 protein: CATSRTRGGDTGELFF
CDR3 DNA: TGTGCCACCAGCAGGACCAGGGGCGGTGACACCGGGGAGCTGTTTTTT

CDR3 length: 15
J gene: TRBJ2-7
clone size: many
V gene: TRBV20-1
D gene: TRBD2
CDR3 protein: CSARIRGLAGTEQYF
CDR3 DNA: TGCAGTGCTAGAATTAGGGGACTAGCGGGTACCGAGCAGTACTTC

CDR3 length: 15
J gene: TRBJ1-2
clone size: few
V gene: TRBV4-2
D gene: TRBD1
CDR3 protein: CASSRNQGADYGYTF
CDR3 DNA: TGTGCCAGCAGCCGGAATCAGGGGGCGGACTATGGCTACACCTTC

CDR3 length: 14
J gene: TRBJ1-2
clone size: NA
V gene: TRBV20-1
D gene: TRBD1
CDR3 protein: CSAPRIRQGDGYTF
CDR3 DNA: TGCAGTGCCCCGAGAATCAGACAGGGAGATGGCTACACCTTC

CDR3 length: 18
J gene: TRBJ2-5
clone size: few
V gene: TRBV28
D gene: TRBD2
CDR3 protein: CASSPPDREPGTRKTQYF
CDR3 DNA: TGTGCCAGCAGTCCACCCGATCGAGAGCCCGGGACTAGAAAGACCCAGTACTTC

CDR3 length: 15
J gene: TRBJ1-2
clone size: few
V gene: TRBV5-1
D gene: NA
CDR3 protein: CASSLDRTFNYGYTF
CDR3 DNA: TGCGCCAGCAGCTTGGACCGAACTTTTAACTATGGCTACACCTTC

CDR3 length: 13
J gene: TRBJ2-7
clone size: NA
V gene: TRBV11-1
D gene: TRBD2
CDR3 protein: CASSGRGGREQYF
CDR3 DNA: TGTGCCAGCAGCGGCCGGGGGGGAAGGGAGCAGTACTTC

CDR3 length: 13
J gene: TRBJ1-1
clone size: few
V gene: TRBV27
D gene: TRBD1
CDR3 protein: CASSLFRGQKAFF
CDR3 DNA: TGTGCCAGCAGTTTATTTAGGGGACAGAAAGCTTTCTTT

CDR3 length: 13
J gene: TRBJ1-1
clone size: few
V gene: TRBV7-2
D gene: NA
CDR3 protein: CASNQDGYTEAFF
CDR3 DNA: TGTGCCAGCAACCAGGACGGTTACACTGAAGCTTTCTTT

CDR3 length: 13
J gene: TRBJ1-1
clone size: NA
V gene: TRBV19
D gene: NA
CDR3 protein: CASSRTWYTEAFF
CDR3 DNA: TGTGCCAGTAGTAGGACATGGTACACTGAAGCTTTCTTT

CDR3 length: 16
J gene: TRBJ1-6
clone size: NA
V gene: TRBV7-2
D gene: TRBD1
CDR3 protein: CASSLVQGGNNSPLHF
CDR3 DNA: TGTGCCAGCAGCTTAGTACAGGGGGGAAATAATTCACCCCTCCACTTT

CDR3 length: 18
J gene: TRBJ2-1
clone size: NA
V gene: TRBV11-1
D gene: TRBD2
CDR3 protein: CASSSYLGLAGPWNEQFF
CDR3 DNA: TGTGCCAGCAGCTCATACCTGGGACTAGCGGGACCGTGGAATGAGCAGTTCTTC

CDR3 length: 14
J gene: TRBJ1-2
clone size: NA
V gene: TRBV19
D gene: NA
CDR3 protein: CASSKTFVIYGYTF
CDR3 DNA: TGTGCCAGTAGTAAAACGTTTGTTATCTATGGCTACACCTTC

CDR3 length: 14
J gene: TRBJ2-2
clone size: NA
V gene: TRBV20-1
D gene: NA
CDR3 protein: CSARLWGNTGELFF
CDR3 DNA: TGCAGTGCTAGGCTGTGGGGGAACACCGGGGAGCTGTTTTTT

CDR3 length: 14
J gene: TRBJ2-4
clone size: few
V gene: TRBV7-2
D gene: NA
CDR3 protein: CASSLSEGENIQYF
CDR3 DNA: TGTGCCAGCAGCTTAAGTGAAGGGGAGAACATTCAGTACTTC

CDR3 length: 14
J gene: TRBJ2-5
clone size: NA
V gene: TRBV20-1
D gene: TRBD2
CDR3 protein: CSASRLAGKETQYF
CDR3 DNA: TGCAGTGCTAGCCGCCTAGCGGGAAAAGAGACCCAGTACTTC

CDR3 length: 13
J gene: TRBJ2-7
clone size: few
V gene: TRBV6-1
D gene: TRBD1
CDR3 protein: CASTGQGTYEQYF
CDR3 DNA: TGTGCCAGCACCGGACAGGGGACCTACGAGCAGTACTTC

CDR3 length: 14
J gene: TRBJ1-3
clone size: few
V gene: TRBV5-1
D gene: NA
CDR3 protein: CASSLTGYGNTIYF
CDR3 DNA: TGCGCCAGCAGCTTAACGGGTTATGGAAACACCATATATTTT

CDR3 length: 13
J gene: TRBJ1-4
clone size: NA
V gene: TRBV20-1
D gene: NA
CDR3 protein: CSALGPANEKLFF
CDR3 DNA: TGCAGTGCTTTGGGGCCCGCTAATGAAAAACTGTTTTTT

CDR3 length: 13
J gene: TRBJ2-7
clone size: few
V gene: TRBV7-9
D gene: NA
CDR3 protein: CASSLAQDSGQYF
CDR3 DNA: TGTGCCAGCAGCCTCGCCCAGGATAGCGGCCAGTACTTC

CDR3 length: 14
J gene: TRBJ1-2
clone size: NA
V gene: TRBV6-2/TRBV6-3
D gene: TRBD1
CDR3 protein: CASLPGTAVYGYTF
CDR3 DNA: TGTGCCAGCTTACCCGGGACAGCCGTTTATGGCTACACCTTC

CDR3 length: 14
J gene: TRBJ2-3
clone size: few
V gene: TRBV20-1
D gene: NA
CDR3 protein: CSARDILWHNTQYF
CDR3 DNA: TGCAGTGCTAGAGATATCTTGTGGCACAATACGCAGTATTTT

CDR3 length: 14
J gene: TRBJ1-2
clone size: few
V gene: TRBV7-2
D gene: NA
CDR3 protein: CASSSQGLEYGYTF
CDR3 DNA: TGTGCCAGCAGCTCGCAGGGTCTGGAGTATGGCTACACCTTC